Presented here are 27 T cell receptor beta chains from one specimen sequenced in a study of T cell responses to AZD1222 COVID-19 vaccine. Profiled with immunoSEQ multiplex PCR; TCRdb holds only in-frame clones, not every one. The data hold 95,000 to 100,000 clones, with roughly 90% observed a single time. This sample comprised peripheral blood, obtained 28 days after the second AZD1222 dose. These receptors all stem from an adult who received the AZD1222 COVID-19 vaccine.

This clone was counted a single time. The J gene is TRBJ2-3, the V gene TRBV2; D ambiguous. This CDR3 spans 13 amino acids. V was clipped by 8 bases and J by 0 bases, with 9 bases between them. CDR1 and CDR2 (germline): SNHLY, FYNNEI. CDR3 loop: CASRRWSTDTQYF. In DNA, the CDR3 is TGTGCCAGCCGTCGGTGGAGCACAGATACGCAGTATTTT.

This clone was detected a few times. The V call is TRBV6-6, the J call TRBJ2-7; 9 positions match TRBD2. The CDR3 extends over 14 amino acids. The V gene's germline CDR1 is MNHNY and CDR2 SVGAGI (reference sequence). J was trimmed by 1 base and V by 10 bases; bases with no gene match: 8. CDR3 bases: TGTGCCACGCTCAGCGGGAGGTCTTCCTACGAGCAGTACTTC. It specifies CATLSGRSSYEQYF.

The CDR3, as DNA: TGCGCCAGCAGCTTGACCTCCGTCGAGCAGTACTTC. Translated: CASSLTSVEQYF. This chain uses TRBV5-1 with TRBJ2-7, with D hard to call. Germline V gene sequence: CDR1 SGHRS, CDR2 YFSETQ. This CDR3 comprises 12 residues. V was shortened by 1 base and J by 6 bases, with 8 bases between the two germline ends.

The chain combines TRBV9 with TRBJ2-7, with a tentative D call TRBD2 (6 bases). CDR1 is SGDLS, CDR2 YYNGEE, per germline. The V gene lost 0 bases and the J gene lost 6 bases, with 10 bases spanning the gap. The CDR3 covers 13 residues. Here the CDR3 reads CASSVGGVAEQYF. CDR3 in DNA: TGTGCCAGCAGCGTAGGGGGGGTCGCCGAGCAGTACTTC.

This chain's CDR3 is CASKSPSNYNEQFF. The CDR3 DNA reads as TGTGCCAGCAAATCACCGAGTAACTACAATGAGCAGTTCTTC. This chain links TRBV5-4 with TRBJ2-1, with D unresolved. The CDR3 has 14 residues. V was trimmed by 6 bases and J by 3 bases, leaving 13 bases between them. The germline V gene encodes CDR1 SGHNT and CDR2 YYREEE (reference sequence).

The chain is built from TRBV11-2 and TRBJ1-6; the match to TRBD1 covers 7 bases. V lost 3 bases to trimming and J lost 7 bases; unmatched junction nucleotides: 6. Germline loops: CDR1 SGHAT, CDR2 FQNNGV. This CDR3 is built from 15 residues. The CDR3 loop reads CASSFGDRGNSPLHF. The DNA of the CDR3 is TGTGCCAGCAGCTTTGGGGACAGAGGGAATTCACCCCTCCACTTT.

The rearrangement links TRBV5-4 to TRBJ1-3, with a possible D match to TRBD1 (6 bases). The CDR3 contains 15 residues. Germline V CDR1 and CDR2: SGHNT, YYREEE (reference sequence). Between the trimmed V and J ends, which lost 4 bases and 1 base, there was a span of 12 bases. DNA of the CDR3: TGTGCCAGCAGCCTTACAGGGATTTCTGGAAACACCATATATTTT. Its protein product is CASSLTGISGNTIYF.

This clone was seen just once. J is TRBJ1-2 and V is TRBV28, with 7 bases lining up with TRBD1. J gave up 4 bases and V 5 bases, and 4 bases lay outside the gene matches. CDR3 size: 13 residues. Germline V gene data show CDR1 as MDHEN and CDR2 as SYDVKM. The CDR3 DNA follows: TGTGCCAGCAGTCTCACAGGGGCCTATGGCTACACCTTC. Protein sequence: CASSLTGAYGYTF.

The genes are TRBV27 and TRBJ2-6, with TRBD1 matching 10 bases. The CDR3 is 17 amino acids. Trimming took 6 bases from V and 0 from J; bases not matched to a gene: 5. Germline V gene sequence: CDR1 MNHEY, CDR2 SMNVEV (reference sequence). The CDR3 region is CASSQDRGVSGANVLTF. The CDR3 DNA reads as TGTGCCAGCAGCCAGGACAGGGGGGTCTCTGGGGCCAACGTCCTGACTTTC.

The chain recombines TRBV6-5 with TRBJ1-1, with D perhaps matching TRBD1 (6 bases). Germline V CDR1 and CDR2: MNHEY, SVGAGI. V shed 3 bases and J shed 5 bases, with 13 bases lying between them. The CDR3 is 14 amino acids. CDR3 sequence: CASSYPGDGTEAFF. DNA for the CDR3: TGTGCCAGCAGTTATCCAGGGGATGGGACTGAAGCTTTCTTT.

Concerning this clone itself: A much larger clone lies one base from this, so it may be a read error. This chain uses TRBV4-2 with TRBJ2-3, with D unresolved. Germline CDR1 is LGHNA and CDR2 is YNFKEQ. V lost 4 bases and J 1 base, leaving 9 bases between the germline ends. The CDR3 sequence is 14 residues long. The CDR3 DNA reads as TGTGCCAGCAGCCCCCTGATGGGCACAGATACGCAGTATTTT. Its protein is CASSPLMGTDTQYF.

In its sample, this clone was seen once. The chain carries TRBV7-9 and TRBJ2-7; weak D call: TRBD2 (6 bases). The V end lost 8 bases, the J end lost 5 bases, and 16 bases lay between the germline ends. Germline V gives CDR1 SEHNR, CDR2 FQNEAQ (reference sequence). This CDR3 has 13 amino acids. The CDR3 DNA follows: TGTGCCAGCGGGAATTCGGCGGGGAACGAGCAGTACTTC. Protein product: CASGNSAGNEQYF.

The CDR3 DNA reads TGCAGTGCTAGTCACACGACTAATCTGGGGCAGTTCTTC. Its protein product is CSASHTTNLGQFF. This chain connects TRBV20-1 to TRBJ2-1, with TRBD2 as a possible D gene (5 bases). Trimming shortened V by 3 bases and J by 12 bases, and 18 bases separated the two germline ends. Germline V gene data show CDR1 as DFQATT and CDR2 as SNEGSKA (reference sequence). The CDR3 is 13 amino acids.

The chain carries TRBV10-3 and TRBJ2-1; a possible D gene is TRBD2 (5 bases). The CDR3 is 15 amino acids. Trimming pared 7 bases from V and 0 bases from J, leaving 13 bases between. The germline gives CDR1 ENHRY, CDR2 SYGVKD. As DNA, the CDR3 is TGTGCCATCAAATCAGCGGTAAGCTCCTACAATGAGCAGTTCTTC. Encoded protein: CAIKSAVSSYNEQFF.

DNA of the CDR3: TGTGCCAGCAGTGACACAGGGAGAGACCTCGGAAAACTGTTTTTT. The encoded protein is CASSDTGRDLGKLFF. This rearrangement joins TRBV28 to TRBJ1-4; tentatively, D is TRBD1 (6 bases). Germline CDR1 MDHEN, CDR2 SYDVKM. V gave up 5 bases and J gave up 10 bases, with 20 bases separating them. This CDR3 is 15 amino acids long. Full variable domain (rest looked up from reference TRBV28 and TRBJ1-4): DVKVTQSSRYLVKRTGEKVFLECVQDMDHENMFWYRQDPGLGLRLIYFSYDVKMKEKGDIPEGYSVSREKKERFSLILESASTNQTSMYLCASSDTGRDLGKLFFGSGTQLSVL.

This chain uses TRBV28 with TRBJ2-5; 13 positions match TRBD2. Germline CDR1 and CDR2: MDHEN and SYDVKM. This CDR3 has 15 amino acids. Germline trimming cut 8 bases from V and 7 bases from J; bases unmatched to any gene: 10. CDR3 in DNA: TGTGCCAGCGGGACGGGACTAGCGGGACTTGGGACCCAGTACTTC. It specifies CASGTGLAGLGTQYF.

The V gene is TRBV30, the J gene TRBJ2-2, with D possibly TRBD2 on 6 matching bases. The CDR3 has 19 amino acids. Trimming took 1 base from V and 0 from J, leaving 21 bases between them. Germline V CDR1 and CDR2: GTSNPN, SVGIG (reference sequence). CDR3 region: CAWSGGASVNRANTGELFF. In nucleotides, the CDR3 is TGTGCCTGGAGTGGCGGGGCTAGTGTGAATCGCGCGAACACCGGGGAGCTGTTTTTT.

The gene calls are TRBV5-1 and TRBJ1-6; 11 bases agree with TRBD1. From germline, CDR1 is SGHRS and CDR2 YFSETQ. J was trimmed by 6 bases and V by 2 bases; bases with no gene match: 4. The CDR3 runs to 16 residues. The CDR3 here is CASSLYGQGANSPLHF. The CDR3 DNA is TGCGCCAGCAGCTTATACGGACAGGGGGCTAATTCACCCCTCCACTTT.

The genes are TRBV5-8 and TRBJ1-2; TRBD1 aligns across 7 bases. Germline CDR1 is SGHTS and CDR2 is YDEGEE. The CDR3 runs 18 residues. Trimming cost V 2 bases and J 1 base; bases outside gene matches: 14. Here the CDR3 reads CASSFPFVGTAHNYGYTF. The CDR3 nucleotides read TGTGCCAGCAGCTTTCCTTTTGTCGGGACAGCCCATAACTATGGCTACACCTTC.

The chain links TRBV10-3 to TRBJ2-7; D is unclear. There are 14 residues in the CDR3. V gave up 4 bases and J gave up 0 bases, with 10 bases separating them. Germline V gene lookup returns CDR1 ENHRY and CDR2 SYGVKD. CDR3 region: CAISGLPDSYEQYF. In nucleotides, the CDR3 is TGTGCCATCAGTGGGCTGCCGGACTCCTACGAGCAGTACTTC.

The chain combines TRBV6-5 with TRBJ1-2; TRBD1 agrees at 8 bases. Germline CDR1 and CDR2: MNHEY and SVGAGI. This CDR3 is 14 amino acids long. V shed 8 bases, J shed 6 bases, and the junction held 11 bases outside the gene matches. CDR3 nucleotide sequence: TGTGCCAGCGCATACAGGGGGTCGTTGGATGGCTACACCTTC. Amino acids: CASAYRGSLDGYTF.

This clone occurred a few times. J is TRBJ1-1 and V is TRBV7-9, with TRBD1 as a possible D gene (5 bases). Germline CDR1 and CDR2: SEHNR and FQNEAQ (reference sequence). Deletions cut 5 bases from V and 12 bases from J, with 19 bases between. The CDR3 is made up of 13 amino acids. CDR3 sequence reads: CASSAGGLALTFF. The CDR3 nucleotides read TGTGCCAGCAGCGCCGGGGGATTGGCCCTTACTTTCTTT.

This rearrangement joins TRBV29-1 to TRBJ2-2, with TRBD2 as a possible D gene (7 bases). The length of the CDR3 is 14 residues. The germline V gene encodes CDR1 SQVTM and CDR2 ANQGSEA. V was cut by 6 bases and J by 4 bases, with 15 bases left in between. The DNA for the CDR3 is TGCAGCGTCGAGGGGGACTACAGCACCGGGGAGCTGTTTTTT. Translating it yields CSVEGDYSTGELFF.

The CDR3 loop reads CASSNRDFEDYEQYF. CDR3 nucleotide sequence: TGTGCCAGCAGCAATCGGGACTTCGAAGACTACGAGCAGTACTTC. J is TRBJ2-7 and V is TRBV7-6; tentatively, D is TRBD2 (6 bases). CDR3 length: 15 residues. In germline, CDR1 is SGHVS, CDR2 FNYEAQ. Trimming removed 5 bases at V and 3 bases at J, with 17 bases between. Looking up the rest from reference TRBV7-6 and TRBJ2-7 gives the full variable domain: GAGVSQSPRYKVTKRGQDVALRCDPISGHVSLYWYRQALGQGPEFLTYFNYEAQQDKSGLPNDRFSAERPEGSISTLTIQRTEQRDSAMYRCASSNRDFEDYEQYFGPGTRLTVT.

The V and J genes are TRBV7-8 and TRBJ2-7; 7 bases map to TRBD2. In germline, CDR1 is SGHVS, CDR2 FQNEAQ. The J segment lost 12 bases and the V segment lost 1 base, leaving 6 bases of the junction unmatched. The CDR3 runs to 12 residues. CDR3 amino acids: CASSLGPSGGYF. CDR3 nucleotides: TGTGCCAGCAGCTTAGGGCCTTCGGGAGGGTACTTC.

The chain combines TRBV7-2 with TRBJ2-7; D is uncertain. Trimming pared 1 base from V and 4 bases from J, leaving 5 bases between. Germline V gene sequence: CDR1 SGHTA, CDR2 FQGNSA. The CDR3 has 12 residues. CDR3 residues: CASSLGQYEQYF. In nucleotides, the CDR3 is TGTGCCAGCAGCTTAGGGCAGTACGAGCAGTACTTC. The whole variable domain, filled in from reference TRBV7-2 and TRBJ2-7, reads GAGVSQSPSNKVTEKGKDVELRCDPISGHTALYWYRQSLGQGLEFLIYFQGNSAPDKSGLPSDRFSAERTGGSVSTLTIQRTQQEDSAVYLCASSLGQYEQYFGPGTRLTVT.

The CDR3 DNA reads TGTGCCAGTACCCCTGGCCCACACTATGGCTACACCTTC. The encoded protein is CASTPGPHYGYTF. The chain couples TRBV19 to TRBJ1-2; D is unclear. Germline values: CDR1 LNHDA, CDR2 SQIVND (reference sequence). Trimming stripped 7 bases from V and 3 bases from J, with 12 bases between. The CDR3 is 13 residues long.